This TCR beta chain was captured by sequencing in a study of regulatory T cells in long-lasting Graves disease (dated by TCRdb to the early 2020s). Regarding the research as a whole: Patients with newly diagnosed Graves' disease had been on antithyroid drugs for under 3 months. Patients with persistent Graves' disease were compared with patients with newly diagnosed Graves' disease using TCR sequencing and RNA sequencing of peripheral blood. The study was conducted in China and was registered as a clinical trial. A total of about 35 samples underwent TCR sequencing, from about 13 patients with persistent Graves' disease and some 20 patients with newly diagnosed Graves' disease.

What the work shows at the level of the full study, not this receptor alone: Persistent Graves' disease patients showed lower TCR Shannon entropy and fewer highly expanded clones than newly diagnosed patients, suggesting clonal expansion. A larger number of public clonotypes was shared among persistent patients (fewer than 3,000) than among newly diagnosed patients (approximately 1,000). Only the TCR beta chain was sequenced and analyzed. Only peripheral blood was studied, because thyroid tissue, the primary lesion, was inaccessible. The authors noted that the small sample size was a limitation that may lower accuracy. Persistent disease showed preferential use of TRBV28, TRBJ1-2 and TRBJ2-5, whereas newly diagnosed disease favored TRBV20-1 and TRBJ2-1.

As encoded in the germline V gene (reference sequence), CDR1 is DFQATT while CDR2 is SNEGSKA. V is trimmed back by 5 bases and J by 2 bases, and the junction contains 19 bases that no gene match accounts for. The CDR3, cysteine through phenylalanine, is 20 amino acids long. The DNA shown is the 60-base CDR3, in frame from base 1. The library was prepared using multiplex PCR. Sequencing instrument: Illumina HiSeq 4000. CDR3 regions were amplified by Arm-PCR with iRepertoire HTBI primers to construct TCR beta libraries. Before sequencing, the PCR products underwent gel purification. Turning to the authors' computational methods: A total of roughly 58 TRBV and about 13 TRBJ segments were identified across samples and were used for gene usage analysis of CDR3 amino acid clonotypes. COPE and FqMerger were used to merge filtered high-quality paired reads into contigs. BLAST was used to align contigs to IMGT TRBV, TRBD and TRBJ reference genes, and CDR3 was defined according to IMGT. Any clonotype with a frequency above 0.1% was counted as a highly expanded clone. Shannon entropy was used to measure repertoire diversity, and the Gini coefficient was used to measure V-J evenness. Public clonotypes were defined as clonotypes shared by more than one individual. Starting from the raw public reads, TCRdb applied fastp trimming at Q25, assembled clones with MiXCR and retained in-frame beta chains. Rows matching on CDR3 protein sequence are summarized as one entry with the most common DNA and genes. The authors' filters were not applied to this entry. The table for this sample lists around 360,000 distinct CDR3 sequences; 15% to 20% of them were counted only once. In total, the top ten clones hold about 19% of the sample.

The label giving this sample's time point can be read as: newly diagnosed GD, antithyroid drugs for less than 3 months. For both TCR sequencing and RNA sequencing, RNA was extracted from PBMCs in TRIzol. Graves' disease was diagnosed according to American Thyroid Association guidelines. Recruitment of patients was carried out at an endocrinology department in Xi'an, China. Each patient gave 7.5 to 10 milliliters of peripheral blood, collected in an EDTA anticoagulant tube. Ficoll Paque Plus density gradient separation was used to isolate PBMCs, and no further T cell sorting was done. An Agilent 2100 Bioanalyzer and agarose gel were used to assess RNA quality, and a NanoDrop 2000 was used to measure RNA concentration. Regarding this clonotype: Its antigen is still unknown. Base qualities are not recorded, but no much larger clone differs from it by a single base.

The sample was also reused in another study, on T cells in Graves' hyperthyroidism and ophthalmopathy. From that second study: Stable Graves' hyperthyroidism was defined as the absence of progression to ophthalmopathy over 18 months of follow-up. Hyperthyroidism patients were newly diagnosed, had a disease duration of under 2 months, and were aged 18 to 65 years. Exclusion was applied to patients with uncontrolled infections, other autoimmune diseases, pregnancy or lactation. Diagnoses relied on clinical symptoms, serum thyroxine and TRAb, thyroid ultrasound and orbital computed tomography. For the first round of RT-PCR on the TCR CDR3, the HTBI primer set was used together with the Qiagen OneStep RT-PCR kit. Most expanded thyroid clonotypes (frequency above 0.001) were also found in blood, which suggests that blood repertoires may mirror thyroid immune responses. A model built on a 13 V-J signature distinguished ophthalmopathy from stable hyperthyroidism, reaching roughly 88% sensitivity and around 81% specificity in cross-validation and 80%/75% in testing. During validation, the model predicted progression to ophthalmopathy a median of roughly 7.1 months ahead of onset, with approximately 70% sensitivity and 72.22% specificity. A discovery cohort of roughly 100 patients, about 44 with Graves' ophthalmopathy and 55 to 60 with stable Graves' hyperthyroidism, was used to find distinguishing TCR V-J signatures. Whether ophthalmopathy could be predicted prospectively was tested in an independent validation cohort made up of roughly 19 hyperthyroidism patients plus 17 patients who later progressed to ophthalmopathy. For training and testing, the approximately 97 patients in the discovery cohort were randomly divided in a 7:3 ratio. The study also compared thyroid tissue and blood T-cell repertoires from about six Graves' hyperthyroidism patients. Following sampling, methimazole starting at 30 mg daily was given to hyperthyroidism patients, and high-dose intravenous methylprednisolone was given to ophthalmopathy patients. The libraries were constructed in a second round of multiplex PCR and then size-selected and purified. Sequencing of the libraries was done on an Illumina HiSeq2000 using paired-end 100 bp reads. SOAPnuke was used to process the raw data, throwing out any read that contained adapters or uncalled bases, had a mean Phred below 15, or lacked an exact constant-primer or identifier match. COPE v1.2.5 was used to merge high-quality paired reads, and clonotypes were defined as unique nucleotide sequences. MiTCR v1.1 was used to align clonotypes to the IMGT TRBV, TRBD and TRBJ reference segments. Analysis was restricted to V-J combinations with a frequency above 0.0001, which covered roughly 99% of repertoires. The TCS score was defined as F50 (clonal expansion) divided by E x V (chaos), with BLOSUM62-based TCRdist calculated between CDR3 peptides within each V-J. Welch's t-statistics and random forest reduced approximately 520 V-J features to 13, which were used in a naive Bayes classifier (R e1071). No statistical method was used to set the sample size in advance, and investigators knew the group allocation. The paper reports TCR Vbeta CDR3 sequencing of 135 peripheral blood samples: fewer than 50 ophthalmopathy, about 75 hyperthyroidism and 17 progressor patients.

The sequences come from peripheral blood mononuclear cells (PBMCs), collected at new diagnosis, from a patient treated with antithyroid drugs. This TCR derives from a woman aged 18 to 35 with Graves disease. Donor details come from another sample of the same person, matched by shared clones. Recombination connected TRBV20-1 to TRBJ2-6, and 9 junctional nucleotides match TRBD1. The CDR3 region: CSAYAGTGTPWVPGANVLTF. In nucleotide form, the sequence is TGCAGTGCTTATGCCGGGACAGGGACCCCCTGGGTTCCTGGGGCCAACGTCCTGACTTTC.